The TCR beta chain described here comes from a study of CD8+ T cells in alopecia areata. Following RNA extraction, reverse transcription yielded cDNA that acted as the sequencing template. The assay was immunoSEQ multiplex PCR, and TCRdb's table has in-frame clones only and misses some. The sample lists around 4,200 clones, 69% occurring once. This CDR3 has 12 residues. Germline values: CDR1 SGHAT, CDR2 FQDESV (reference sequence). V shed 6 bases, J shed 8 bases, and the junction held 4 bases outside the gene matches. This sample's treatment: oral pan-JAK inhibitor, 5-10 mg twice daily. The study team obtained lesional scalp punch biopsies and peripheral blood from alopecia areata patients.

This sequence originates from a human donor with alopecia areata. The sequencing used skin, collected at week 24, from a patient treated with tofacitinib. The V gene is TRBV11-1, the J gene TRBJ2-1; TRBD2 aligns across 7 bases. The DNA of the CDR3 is TGTGCCAGCAGTGTAACTAGCGATGAGCAGTTCTTC. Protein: CASSVTSDEQFF.